These 30 T cell receptor beta chains share one sample of origin, sequenced in a study of monozygotic twins with inflammatory bowel disease. TCRdb re-called the 5' RACE reads and shows each CDR3 protein once, DNA omitted. The sample holds 400,000 to 500,000 distinct CDR3 sequences. Sample: blood. These receptors were collected from a human donor with ulcerative colitis or Crohn's disease, or a healthy co-twin of an affected twin (not recorded which).

This chain links TRBV5-1 with TRBJ1-1; TCRdb returns TRBD1, unconfirmable since there is no DNA. Per the germline V gene, CDR1 is SGHRS and CDR2 is YFSETQ. The CDR3 consists of 13 residues. The CDR3 loop is CASSVDWGAEAFF. Full variable domain (missing parts from reference TRBV5-1 and TRBJ1-1): KAGVTQTPRYLIKTRGQQVTLSCSPISGHRSVSWYQQTPGQGLQFLFEYFSETQRNKGNFPGRFSGRQFSNSRSEMNVSTLELGDSALYLCASSVDWGAEAFFGQGTRLTVV.

The CDR3 here is CASRSEEDANTGELFF. The chain links TRBV3-1 to TRBJ2-2. The CDR3 covers 16 residues. Looked up from germline, CDR1 is LGHDT and CDR2 is YNNKEL (reference sequence).

The chain carries TRBV12-3 or TRBV12-4 and TRBJ2-3; TCRdb outputs TRBD1, but without DNA this stays unchecked. The CDR3 covers 13 residues. The CDR3 sequence: CASGPGNTDTQYF.

This chain joins TRBV4-3 and TRBJ2-1; the D call of TRBD1 rests on TCRdb alone, since no DNA is present to check it. This CDR3 comprises 15 residues. Germline V gene sequence: CDR1 LGHNA, CDR2 YSLEER. The CDR3 protein is CASSQDGTGGNEQFF.

The chain has TRBV14 and TRBJ1-1. The germline V gene encodes CDR1 SGHDN and CDR2 FVKESK. The CDR3 consists of 15 residues. CDR3 sequence reads: CASSQDARVNTEAFF.

V usage is TRBV2 and J usage is TRBJ1-5. Germline-derived CDR1 and CDR2 are SNHLY and FYNNEI. The CDR3 covers 18 residues. CDR3 sequence reads: CASSERWGGWVFNQPQHF.

The chain employs TRBV3-1 and TRBJ2-1. CDR3 length: 18 residues. In germline, CDR1 is LGHDT, CDR2 YNNKEL (reference sequence). CDR3 amino acids: CASSRLSRTVYSINEQFF.

The chain employs TRBV7-3 and TRBJ2-1; TCRdb's D gene call, TRBD2, goes unchecked for lack of DNA. CDR1 SGHTA and CDR2 FQGTGA come from the germline V gene. This CDR3 has 16 amino acids. Here the CDR3 reads CASSLGTTGRKNEQFF.

The rearrangement joins TRBV27 to TRBJ2-5; TCRdb designates TRBD1, a call that cannot be tested without DNA. This CDR3 has 15 residues. The germline V gene has CDR1 MNHEY and CDR2 SMNVEV (reference sequence). The CDR3 loop reads CASSLAARVSETQYF.

The chain's CDR3 is CSASETGLAGDTQYF. The rearrangement links TRBV29-1 to TRBJ2-3; TCRdb indicates TRBD2, and absent DNA this call remains unverified. The CDR3 has 15 amino acids. CDR1 and CDR2 (germline): SQVTM, ANQGSEA.

This chain connects TRBV4-1 to TRBJ2-3; TCRdb's D call of TRBD2 is untestable without DNA. CDR3 size: 16 residues. Germline CDR1 is MGHRA and CDR2 is YSYEKL. The CDR3 here is CASSQEYGSSTDTQYF.

CDR3 in amino acids: CASSQRGSTDTQYF. The V call is TRBV4-2, the J call TRBJ2-3. The CDR3 sequence is 14 residues long. From germline, CDR1 is LGHNA and CDR2 YNFKEQ.

The chain uses TRBV23-1 and TRBJ2-7; TCRdb's D call, TRBD2, is unchecked because there is no DNA. TRBV23-1 qualifies as an ORF whose function is uncertain. The CDR3 is 12 amino acids. The CDR3 loop reads CASSQSGPEQYF.

V usage is TRBV4-3 and J usage is TRBJ2-2; TCRdb's D gene call, TRBD1, goes unchecked for lack of DNA. The CDR3 has 15 residues. The V gene's germline CDR1 is LGHNA and CDR2 YSLEER. CDR3 region: CASSQRQGAGGELFF.

The chain recombines TRBV27 with TRBJ2-6; TCRdb proposes TRBD2, but this gene call is untestable without DNA. Germline-derived CDR1 and CDR2 are MNHEY and SMNVEV (reference sequence). The CDR3 extends over 17 amino acids. The CDR3: CASSSGPPHSGANVLTF. Using reference TRBV27 and TRBJ2-6 for the parts outside the CDR3, the full variable domain is EAQVTQNPRYLITVTGKKLTVTCSQNMNHEYMSWYRQDPGLGLRQIYYSMNVEVTDKGDVPEGYKVSRKEKRNFPLILESPSPNQTSLYFCASSSGPPHSGANVLTFGAGSRLTVL.

The rearrangement links TRBV11-1 to TRBJ2-2. The CDR3 length is 15 residues. Germline loops: CDR1 SGHAT, CDR2 FQDESV (reference sequence). CDR3 in amino acids: CASSFAGMNTGELFF.

The chain links TRBV7-3 to TRBJ2-6. The germline CDR1 and CDR2 sequences are SGHTA and FQGTGA. The CDR3 has 14 amino acids. This CDR3 is CASSLMSGANVLTF.

This chain connects TRBV5-1 to TRBJ1-2; TCRdb designates TRBD1, a call that cannot be tested without DNA. Germline CDR1 is SGHRS and CDR2 is YFSETQ. The CDR3 extends over 14 amino acids. The CDR3 is CASSLTGQSYGYTF.

The genes are TRBV20-1 and TRBJ2-3; the TRBD1 assignment by TCRdb is unverifiable without DNA. Germline CDR1 is DFQATT and CDR2 is SNEGSKA (reference sequence). The CDR3 loop spans 12 amino acids. This CDR3 reads CSALQGQDTQYF.

This sequence joins TRBV5-1 and TRBJ2-3. The CDR3 contains 15 residues. CDR1 is SGHRS and CDR2 is YFSETQ in the germline V gene. CDR3 amino acids: CASSLAQGVGDTQYF.

This sequence joins TRBV6-2 or TRBV6-3 and TRBJ1-1; TCRdb proposes TRBD1, but this gene call is untestable without DNA. The CDR3 consists of 14 residues. The germline gives CDR1 MNHEY, CDR2 SVGEGT. CDR3 sequence: CASRLGADYTEAFF.

The chain carries TRBV7-6 and TRBJ2-3; with no DNA, the TCRdb D assignment of TRBD2 cannot be verified. Germline V gives CDR1 SGHVS, CDR2 FNYEAQ. This CDR3 region has 16 residues. The CDR3 spells CASSPLGLGVTDTQYF.

The chain couples TRBV7-2 to TRBJ2-7; TCRdb indicates TRBD2, and absent DNA this call remains unverified. The CDR3 covers 15 residues. CDR1 is SGHTA, CDR2 FQGNSA, per germline. This CDR3 is CASSSLGTASYEQYF.

This chain links TRBV5-1 with TRBJ2-1; the TRBD1 assignment by TCRdb is unverifiable without DNA. CDR1 is SGHRS and CDR2 is YFSETQ in the germline V gene. The CDR3 runs to 14 residues. This CDR3 is CASSFGGTYNEQFF.

This chain uses TRBV5-1 with TRBJ2-5; the D call of TRBD1 rests on TCRdb alone, since no DNA is present to check it. The CDR3 is 15 amino acids. Germline loops: CDR1 SGHRS, CDR2 YFSETQ. The CDR3 loop reads CASSAAGTMRETQYF.

This chain connects TRBV28 to TRBJ1-2; TCRdb's D call of TRBD1 is untestable without DNA. This CDR3 is built from 11 residues. In germline, CDR1 is MDHEN, CDR2 SYDVKM. This chain's CDR3 is CASSLKGEYTF.

Here the CDR3 reads CASSGGTPGNTIYF. This chain links TRBV5-1 with TRBJ1-3. There are 14 residues in the CDR3. Germline V gene lookup returns CDR1 SGHRS and CDR2 YFSETQ.

The chain carries TRBV6-5 and TRBJ1-4; TCRdb reports TRBD1, a call that lacks DNA to check it against. CDR1 is MNHEY and CDR2 is SVGAGI in the germline V gene. This CDR3 has 15 amino acids. The CDR3 loop is CASSYSGTGDIKLFF.

The chain links TRBV7-9 to TRBJ2-1; the TCRdb call, TRBD1, lacks DNA for checking. The CDR3 contains 15 residues. Germline-derived CDR1 and CDR2 are SEHNR and FQNEAQ (reference sequence). The chain's CDR3 is CASSLPGDRGFSQFF.

J is TRBJ1-4 and V is TRBV20-1. The CDR3 is made up of 16 amino acids. Germline CDR1 and CDR2: DFQATT and SNEGSKA (reference sequence). This CDR3 is CSAREAGGRANEKLFF.